Below, 25 T cell receptor beta chains from the same sample are listed, as sequenced in a study of T-cell memory formation after mild COVID-19. One entry per CDR3 protein, called by TCRdb with MiXCR from the 5' RACE reads. The data hold about half a million distinct CDR3 sequences, with roughly 20% observed a single time. Sequencing was carried out using PBMCs or a T cell subset sorted from them (not recorded which). These receptors all stem from an adult woman who had mild COVID-19 (a few samples of this study predate the infection). Cell type and time point are not known.

The chain combines TRBV6-5 with TRBJ1-1; D perhaps matches TRBD1 (5 bases). The V end lost 2 bases, the J end lost 5 bases, and 9 bases lay between the germline ends. This CDR3 spans 13 amino acids. In germline, CDR1 is MNHEY, CDR2 SVGAGI. CDR3 residues: CASSYAGWTEAFF. In nucleotides, the CDR3 is TGTGCCAGCAGTTACGCAGGGTGGACTGAAGCTTTCTTT.

The sample holds a few counts of this clonotype. The gene calls are TRBV4-1 and TRBJ2-7, with 10 bases lining up with TRBD2. V lost 2 bases, J lost 0 bases, and 4 bases stayed unmatched. Germline V gene data show CDR1 as MGHRA and CDR2 as YSYEKL. The CDR3 covers 16 residues. The CDR3 nucleotides are TGCGCCAGCAGCCAAATGGGGACTAGCGTCTCCTACGAGCAGTACTTC. Translating it yields CASSQMGTSVSYEQYF.

The V and J genes are TRBV7-9 and TRBJ1-1; TRBD1 agrees at 7 bases. The CDR3 runs to 14 residues. V shed 4 bases and J 0 bases; nucleotides not matched to a gene: 2. Germline lookup yields CDR1 SEHNR and CDR2 FQNEAQ (reference sequence). In nucleotides, the CDR3 is TGTGCCAGCAGCTGGACAGGCTTGAACACTGAAGCTTTCTTT. This gives the protein CASSWTGLNTEAFF.

This clonotype has just a few counts. This chain links TRBV6-5 with TRBJ1-2; 8 positions match TRBD1. J was trimmed by 0 bases and V by 0 bases; bases with no gene match: 3. There are 16 residues in the CDR3. Germline CDR1 and CDR2: MNHEY and SVGAGI. The CDR3 sequence is CASSYSTGDSNYGYTF. CDR3 coding DNA: TGTGCCAGCAGTTACTCGACAGGGGATTCTAACTATGGCTACACCTTC.

The chain combines TRBV2 with TRBJ2-7, with 8 bases fitting TRBD1. The CDR3 extends over 12 amino acids. Germline V gene lookup returns CDR1 SNHLY and CDR2 FYNNEI. The ends lost 6 bases at V and 5 bases at J; junction bases unmatched: 3. The CDR3 region has the DNA TGTGCCAGCAGCAAGACAGGGGACGAGCAGTACTTC. Translation gives CASSKTGDEQYF.

This clonotype was detected many times. This chain connects TRBV5-1 to TRBJ2-5, with D possibly being TRBD1 (5 bases). CDR1 and CDR2 from the germline V gene are SGHRS and YFSETQ. With 1 base removed from V and 4 bases from J, the gap between germline ends came to 20 bases. This CDR3 has 17 residues. The CDR3 DNA sequence: TGCGCCAGCAGCTTGAGGGTCCGTCAGGGCTTTGGAGAGACCCAGTACTTC. Translating gives CASSLRVRQGFGETQYF.

This clonotype has a handful of counts. The genes are TRBV6-5 and TRBJ2-1, with 9 bases identical to TRBD2. J was trimmed by 8 bases and V by 0 bases; bases with no gene match: 11. Per the germline V gene, CDR1 is MNHEY and CDR2 is SVGAGI. The CDR3 totals 17 residues. The CDR3 DNA sequence: TGTGCCAGCAGTTACTCGATAGCGGGAGTGGGAGCCCATGAGCAGTTCTTC. It specifies CASSYSIAGVGAHEQFF.

This clonotype was found a few times. In DNA form, the CDR3 reads TGCAGTGCTATTGTGGGCAGGGAGGACTATGGCTACACCTTC. This translates into CSAIVGREDYGYTF. The gene calls are TRBV20-1 and TRBJ1-2; a possible D gene is TRBD1 (5 bases). With 4 bases removed from V and 3 bases from J, the gap between germline ends came to 15 bases. From germline, CDR1 is DFQATT and CDR2 SNEGSKA (reference sequence). The CDR3 extends over 14 amino acids.

This chain connects TRBV5-1 to TRBJ2-1; perhaps TRBD1 as D (6 bases). Deletions cut 5 bases from V and 12 bases from J, with 12 bases between. CDR3 length: 11 residues. Looked up from germline, CDR1 is SGHRS and CDR2 is YFSETQ. CDR3 residues: CASRTGPSQFF. The CDR3 region has the DNA TGCGCCAGCAGAACAGGGCCATCGCAGTTCTTC.

The V call is TRBV18, the J call TRBJ2-1; 7 nucleotides match TRBD2. Per the germline V gene, CDR1 is KGHSH and CDR2 is LQKENI. The CDR3 covers 12 residues. With V trimmed by 4 bases and J by 10 bases, 4 bases remained unmatched. Written as DNA, the CDR3 is TGTGCCAGCTCACTTACTAGCGACGAGCAGTTCTTC. This translates into CASSLTSDEQFF.

This clonotype was observed a few times. J is TRBJ2-2 and V is TRBV12-3 or TRBV12-4, with D maybe TRBD1 (5 bases). CDR3 length: 14 amino acids. Trimming pared 5 bases from V and 7 bases from J, leaving 14 bases between. The CDR3 sequence is CASSRTPVDGELFF. In nucleotides, the CDR3 is TGTGCCAGCAGTCGGACACCGGTGGACGGGGAGCTGTTTTTT.

The chain couples TRBV3-1 to TRBJ2-1, with unresolved D. V gave up 5 bases and J gave up 12 bases, with 11 bases separating them. The length of the CDR3 is 11 residues. Germline V gives CDR1 LGHDT, CDR2 YNNKEL (reference sequence). The CDR3 is CASSGRPGQFF. The CDR3 bases are TGTGCCAGCAGCGGACGGCCTGGGCAGTTCTTC.

The chain uses TRBV4-1 and TRBJ2-3; D is possibly TRBD1 or TRBD2 (6 bases each). The CDR3 covers 15 residues. CDR1 is MGHRA and CDR2 is YSYEKL in the germline V gene. The V gene lost 3 bases and the J gene lost 7 bases, with 17 bases spanning the gap. CDR3 sequence: CASSHGKGGPYTQYF. CDR3 nucleotide sequence: TGCGCCAGCAGCCACGGAAAAGGGGGGCCGTATACGCAGTATTTT.

The rearrangement joins TRBV15 to TRBJ2-1; D is undetermined. The CDR3 is 18 amino acids. The germline V gene encodes CDR1 LNHNV and CDR2 YYDKDF (reference sequence). V was pared by 0 bases and J by 0 bases, with 15 bases between. CDR3 DNA sequence: TGTGCCACCAGCAGAGATACCCAGACCTCTAGCTCCTACAATGAGCAGTTCTTC. Its protein is CATSRDTQTSSSYNEQFF.

The chain employs TRBV29-1 and TRBJ2-7; 10 bases agree with TRBD2. The CDR3 is 15 amino acids. With V trimmed by 7 bases and J by 3 bases, 12 bases remained unmatched. CDR1 and CDR2 (germline): SQVTM, ANQGSEA. CDR3 sequence reads: CSALGSSGRFYEQYF. DNA for the CDR3: TGCAGCGCCCTCGGCAGTAGCGGGAGGTTCTACGAGCAGTACTTC.

The chain couples TRBV5-1 to TRBJ2-2; D ambiguous. Trimming took 5 bases from V and 1 from J, leaving 15 bases between them. CDR1 and CDR2 from the germline V gene are SGHRS and YFSETQ. The CDR3 extends over 16 amino acids. CDR3 residues: CASRSDRIENTGELFF. For the CDR3, the DNA is TGCGCCAGCAGATCGGACCGAATAGAGAACACCGGGGAGCTGTTTTTT.

The chain uses TRBV4-2 and TRBJ2-7; D might be TRBD2 (6 bases). Germline lookup yields CDR1 LGHNA and CDR2 YNFKEQ. The CDR3 has 16 amino acids. The V end was cut by 4 bases, the J end by 0 bases, with 16 bases between. The CDR3 nucleotides are TGTGCCAGCAGCCCGTCCGGGCTAGCGCTCTCCTACGAGCAGTACTTC. It is translated as CASSPSGLALSYEQYF.

The rearrangement joins TRBV10-3 to TRBJ2-1, with no clear D. The germline V gene encodes CDR1 ENHRY and CDR2 SYGVKD. The CDR3 runs to 14 residues. Trimming took off 1 base at V and 5 bases at J, with 9 bases between the two ends. Here the CDR3 DNA reads TGTGCCATCAGTGAGTTGGGCAGAGACAATGAGCAGTTCTTC. As protein: CAISELGRDNEQFF.

This clonotype was detected only a few times. This chain connects TRBV12-3 or TRBV12-4 to TRBJ1-5, with D possibly TRBD1 on 6 matching bases. Trimming shortened V by 3 bases and J by 0 bases, and 15 bases separated the two germline ends. CDR3 size: 17 residues. CDR3 loop: CASSLKGGVNSNQPQHF. The CDR3, as DNA: TGTGCCAGCAGTTTGAAGGGGGGGGTTAATAGCAATCAGCCCCAGCATTTT.

In this sample, this clonotype turned up many times. This chain joins TRBV4-1 and TRBJ1-2; possibly TRBD1 for D (6 bases). CDR3 size: 18 residues. The V gene's germline CDR1 is MGHRA and CDR2 YSYEKL. Trimming took off 2 bases at V and 6 bases at J, with 25 bases between the two ends. The CDR3 region is CASSQIPALTGRRDGYTF. The CDR3 DNA follows: TGCGCCAGCAGCCAAATACCAGCTCTGACAGGCCGCCGTGATGGCTACACCTTC.

CDR3 sequence reads: CSPSRGNYNEQFF. The CDR3 DNA sequence: TGCAGTCCCTCGCGGGGTAACTACAATGAGCAGTTCTTC. The V and J genes are TRBV20-1 and TRBJ2-1, with D possibly TRBD2 on 6 matching bases. This CDR3 comprises 13 residues. Germline-derived CDR1 and CDR2 are DFQATT and SNEGSKA (reference sequence). V lost 8 bases and J 3 bases, leaving 14 bases between the germline ends.

This clonotype was detected only a few times. CDR3 loop: CASSSPGTSGATQYF. DNA for the CDR3: TGTGCCAGCAGCTCCCCTGGGACTAGCGGGGCGACCCAGTACTTC. The chain couples TRBV7-9 to TRBJ2-5; 13 bases align to TRBD2. In germline, CDR1 is SEHNR, CDR2 FQNEAQ (reference sequence). V was clipped by 4 bases and J by 7 bases; unmatched bases: 6. The CDR3 loop spans 15 amino acids.

J is TRBJ1-5 and V is TRBV20-1; D is uncertain. CDR1 DFQATT and CDR2 SNEGSKA come from the germline V gene (reference sequence). V lost 5 bases and J lost 6, with 14 bases in between. This CDR3 contains 13 residues. The CDR3: CSAPEVAGQPQHF. The CDR3 coding sequence is TGCAGTGCTCCCGAGGTCGCAGGTCAGCCCCAGCATTTT.

CDR3: CASSQNGVIGETQYF. The CDR3 DNA follows: TGTGCCAGCAGCCAGAACGGGGTAATAGGAGAGACCCAGTACTTC. The chain links TRBV2 to TRBJ2-5; D is possibly TRBD2 (5 bases). The CDR3 loop spans 15 amino acids. Germline-derived CDR1 and CDR2 are SNHLY and FYNNEI. V was shortened by 6 bases and J by 4 bases, with 18 bases between the two germline ends.

This clonotype has more than one count but fewer than ten. The J gene is TRBJ1-3, the V gene TRBV18; D not resolved. The CDR3 spans 16 residues. Trimming removed 1 base from V and 0 bases from J, with 10 bases in between. Germline V CDR1 and CDR2: KGHSH, LQKENI. CDR3 nucleotides: TGTGCCAGCTCACCACGGCAGGCTGCCTCTGGAAACACCATATATTTT. Amino acid sequence: CASSPRQAASGNTIYF.